This T cell receptor beta chain was captured by sequencing in a study of regulatory T cells in long-lasting Graves disease (dated by TCRdb to the early 2020s). Background for the entire study: Persistent Graves' disease meant more than 5 years of antithyroid drug treatment with TSH receptor autoantibodies that stayed positive. Peripheral blood TCR sequencing and RNA sequencing compared persistent Graves' disease patients with newly diagnosed Graves' disease patients. TCR sequencing covered roughly 13 persistent and approximately 20 newly diagnosed Graves' disease patients, around 33 samples in total. Antithyroid drugs had been taken for roughly 10 years on average by persistent Graves' disease patients in the clinical cohort. The study took place in China and was registered as a clinical trial. General conclusions and limits of the study: Patients with persistent disease shared more public clonotypes (about 2,500) than newly diagnosed patients did (966). Compared with newly diagnosed patients, persistent Graves' disease patients had lower TCR Shannon entropy and fewer highly expanded clones, which suggests clonal expansion. Sequencing and analysis were restricted to the TCR beta chain. The authors noted that the small sample size was a limitation that may lower accuracy. Preferential use of TRBV28, TRBJ1-2 and TRBJ2-5 was observed in persistent disease, whereas TRBV20-1 and TRBJ2-1 were favored in newly diagnosed disease. Only peripheral blood was studied, because thyroid tissue, the primary lesion, was inaccessible.

In the germline V gene, CDR1 corresponds to MDHEN and CDR2 to SYDVKM. The junction carries 18 bases between V and J, which are trimmed by 6 bases and 4 bases respectively. Including the terminal cysteine and phenylalanine, the CDR3 comprises 15 residues. Only the CDR3 portion is preserved as DNA: 45 bases, with reading frame beginning at the first base. The library was obtained by multiplex PCR. The sequencer was an Illumina HiSeq 4000. TCR beta libraries were built with iRepertoire HTBI primers and Arm-PCR amplification of CDR3 regions. Gel purification was performed on PCR products prior to sequencing. Concerning the study's data processing: A total of around 59 TRBV and approximately 13 TRBJ segments were identified across samples and were used for gene usage analysis of CDR3 amino acid clonotypes. COPE and FqMerger were used to merge filtered high-quality paired reads into contigs. Contigs were aligned with BLAST to IMGT TRBV, TRBD and TRBJ reference genes, and CDR3 was defined per IMGT. Clonotypes above 0.1% frequency were classified as highly expanded clones. Shannon entropy served as the measure of repertoire diversity, while the Gini coefficient captured V-J evenness. A clonotype found in more than one individual was treated as public. TCRdb took the public reads, trimmed them with fastp at Q25, ran MiXCR for clone calling and kept in-frame beta chains. Rows are unified per CDR3 protein, each entry keeping the most common DNA and genes. TCRdb, not the original authors, processed these V and J calls. The sample contains about 660,000 distinct CDR3 sequences, 30% of them found a single time. The top ten hold 40% to 55% of the sample.

As to this clonotype: No cognate antigen has been identified for it. No base-level quality is on record; no much larger clone is a single base apart.

The time point tag for this specimen amounts to: persistent/refractory GD, antithyroid drugs over 5 years with positive TRAb. For both TCR sequencing and RNA sequencing, RNA was extracted from PBMCs using TRIzol. The diagnosis of Graves' disease followed American Thyroid Association guidelines. Patients for the study were recruited at an endocrinology department in Xi'an, China. From each patient, approximately 10 milliliters of peripheral blood was collected into an EDTA anticoagulant tube. Ficoll Paque Plus density gradient separation was used to isolate PBMCs, and no further T cell sorting was done. RNA quality was checked with an Agilent 2100 Bioanalyzer and agarose gel, and concentration with a NanoDrop 2000.

This sequence was found in a female donor with Graves disease. The chain joins TRBV28 to TRBJ1-2; the D region possibly corresponds to TRBD1 (6 bases align). The sequences come from peripheral blood mononuclear cells (PBMCs), collected when the disease was refractory, from a patient treated with antithyroid drugs. The CDR3 loop reads CASSLDSLSLYGYTF. The DNA sequence follows: TGTGCCAGCAGCTTGGACAGCCTCTCTCTCTATGGCTACACCTTC.